This TCR beta chain comes out of a study of T cells after yellow fever vaccination. Broader study findings: The booster response re-showed most primary clones: approximately 95% CD4, approximately 90% CD8.

This clonotype has at least ten counts. Its antigen is undetermined. TCRdb re-derived calls from the 5' RACE reads in MiXCR, one entry per CDR3 protein. The sample lists 300,000 to 400,000 distinct CDR3 sequences, 7.5% to 9% occurring once. The CDR3 covers 13 residues. V lost 7 bases and J 5 bases, leaving 14 bases between the germline ends. Germline CDR1 is SEHNR and CDR2 is FQNEAQ (reference sequence). This chain uses TRBV7-9 with TRBJ1-1; D gene uncertain. Material: PBMCs, obtained on the day of the first yellow fever vaccination. The source is a man aged 18 to 35 who received the YFV17D yellow fever vaccine. CDR3 residues: CASTLRSRTEAFF. Written as DNA, the CDR3 is TGTGCCAGCACCCTCCGCAGCAGAACTGAAGCTTTCTTT.